The present entry profiles one T cell receptor beta chain with its context. Its antigen is not identified. This sample stems from a study of cytomegalovirus exposure and HLA in healthy donors. General study results and limits: A list of more than 150 TCR beta chains associated with cytomegalovirus was given.

CDR3 length equals 16 residues. V lost 7 bases to trimming and J lost 2 bases; unmatched junction nucleotides: 8. Germline V gene lookup returns CDR1 SNHLY and CDR2 FYNNEI. Here immunoSEQ multiplex PCR was the method, and the copy in TCRdb shows in-frame clones only, minus some. The repertoire consists of 150,000 to 200,000 clones, with about 89% occurring once and the leading ten covering 2% to 3%. The clonotype was recovered from a man younger than 30 in good health and CMV-seropositive. The sample consisted of PBMCs. V gene TRBV2 combines with J gene TRBJ2-4; the match to TRBD2 covers 10 bases. The CDR3 spells CASTESSGRPKNIQYF. The CDR3 nucleotides are TGTGCCAGCACCGAGAGTAGCGGGAGGCCCAAAAACATTCAGTACTTC.